The 19 T cell receptor beta chains reported below all come from one sample, sequenced in a study of T-cell reconstitution after alpha-beta-depleted transplantation in children. For TCRbeta, the library was prepared with unique molecular identifiers. TCRdb analysed the PCR reads with MiXCR anew, one entry per CDR3 protein. The sample has 600,000 to 700,000 distinct CDR3 sequences; 10% to 15% are singletons. Specimen: PBMCs, collected before TCRalphabeta/CD19-depleted stem cell transplant. Receptors were obtained from a girl aged 2-10 years with congenital amegakaryocytic thrombocytopenia, due to receive a stem cell transplant.

This clonotype was recorded at least ten times. This sequence joins TRBV10-3 and TRBJ2-1; TRBD2 matches at 9 bases. V gave up 8 bases and J gave up 6 bases; unmatched junction bases: 14. Germline assignment: CDR1 ENHRY and CDR2 SYGVKD. This CDR3 is built from 16 residues. The CDR3 DNA is TGTGCCATCGCGGCGGGAGGGCTGGTTGTCCCCAATGAGCAGTTCTTC. It specifies CAIAAGGLVVPNEQFF.

In its sample, this clonotype was seen many times. The genes are TRBV10-3 and TRBJ2-1; 7 bases align to TRBD2. The V segment lost 10 bases and the J segment 1 base; nucleotides outside the gene matches: 10. The CDR3 contains 15 residues. The germline CDR1 and CDR2 sequences are ENHRY and SYGVKD. The CDR3 DNA reads TGTGCCACCCGGGATGCGCGGGAGTCCTACAATGAGCAGTTCTTC. This translates into CATRDARESYNEQFF.

This clonotype was counted many times. The chain links TRBV6-5 to TRBJ2-5, with TRBD2 identical over 9 bases. Germline V gene sequence: CDR1 MNHEY, CDR2 SVGAGI. Trimming took 4 bases from V and 5 from J; bases not matched to a gene: 8. The CDR3 is 15 amino acids. The CDR3 region has the DNA TGTGCCAGCAGTTCGAATGTAGCGGGAGTTGAGACCCAGTACTTC. Amino acids: CASSSNVAGVETQYF.

This clonotype was counted at least ten times. The V call is TRBV10-3, the J call TRBJ2-5; 7 bases align to TRBD2. Germline assignment: CDR1 ENHRY and CDR2 SYGVKD. There are 12 residues in the CDR3. Losses at the gene ends were 7 bases for V and 2 bases for J; bases not matched to a gene: 1. This CDR3 reads CAINSGQETQYF. CDR3 DNA: TGTGCCATCAATAGCGGGCAAGAGACCCAGTACTTC.

V gene TRBV25-1 combines with J gene TRBJ2-5; D unclear. Germline values: CDR1 MGHDK, CDR2 SYGVNS. V was shortened by 4 bases and J by 11 bases, with 8 bases between the two germline ends. The CDR3 spans 10 residues. The CDR3 DNA reads as TGTGCCAGCAGTGCGACTTTTCAGTACTTC. The encoded protein is CASSATFQYF.

This clonotype showed up many times. The chain couples TRBV5-1 to TRBJ2-2; possibly TRBD2 for D (5 bases). The CDR3 has 15 amino acids. The V gene's germline CDR1 is SGHRS and CDR2 YFSETQ. With 5 bases removed from V and 3 bases from J, the gap between germline ends came to 14 bases. The CDR3 spells CASRRALADTGELFF. CDR3 DNA sequence: TGCGCCAGCAGGAGGGCCCTGGCGGACACCGGGGAGCTGTTTTTT. The full variable domain, completed using reference TRBV5-1 and TRBJ2-2, is KAGVTQTPRYLIKTRGQQVTLSCSPISGHRSVSWYQQTPGQGLQFLFEYFSETQRNKGNFPGRFSGRQFSNSRSEMNVSTLELGDSALYLCASRRALADTGELFFGEGSRLTVL.

This clonotype was recorded many times. CDR3 sequence: CSARVLAPTAETQYF. CDR3 nucleotides: TGCAGTGCTAGGGTACTAGCCCCGACGGCAGAGACCCAGTACTTC. The chain recombines TRBV20-1 with TRBJ2-5; D possibly corresponds to TRBD2 (6 bases). CDR1 DFQATT and CDR2 SNEGSKA come from the germline V gene (reference sequence). Deletions cut 3 bases from V and 4 bases from J, with 18 bases between. The CDR3 extends over 15 amino acids.

There are many counts of this clonotype. The chain employs TRBV10-2 and TRBJ2-6; possible D gene TRBD1, 6 bases. Trimming shortened V by 8 bases and J by 1 base, and 15 bases separated the two germline ends. The germline gives CDR1 WSHSY, CDR2 SAAADI. The CDR3 runs 16 residues. CDR3 loop: CASLPQGRSGANVLTF. The CDR3 DNA is TGCGCCAGCCTCCCACAGGGTAGGTCTGGGGCCAACGTCCTGACTTTC.

This clonotype was counted between two and nine times. This rearrangement joins TRBV2 to TRBJ2-2; 14 nucleotides line up with TRBD2. CDR1 is SNHLY and CDR2 is FYNNEI in the germline V gene. The CDR3 has 14 residues. V trimming: 6 bases; J trimming: 7 bases; junction bases outside the gene matches: 1. The CDR3 bases are TGTGCCAGCAGGGGGACTAGCGGGAGCGGGGAGCTGTTTTTT. Its protein is CASRGTSGSGELFF.

In its sample, this clonotype was seen many times. The chain carries TRBV12-3 or TRBV12-4 and TRBJ2-1; 9 nucleotides line up with TRBD1. The CDR3 covers 15 residues. With V trimmed by 3 bases and J by 5 bases, 5 bases remained unmatched. The DNA for the CDR3 is TGTGCCAGCAGTTTGGGACAGGGAAGCCACAATGAGCAGTTCTTC. Translating it yields CASSLGQGSHNEQFF.

The genes are TRBV11-2 and TRBJ2-5, with TRBD1 matching 7 bases. The CDR3 is 15 amino acids. Germline V gene data show CDR1 as SGHAT and CDR2 as FQNNGV. The V and J ends lost 5 bases and 4 bases, in that order; junction bases with no gene match: 10. The CDR3 sequence is CASSGDGTESETQYF. CDR3 DNA sequence: TGTGCCAGCAGCGGGGATGGGACAGAATCAGAGACCCAGTACTTC.

This clonotype was seen many times. V is TRBV10-3 and J is TRBJ2-1; D is uncertain. Germline CDR1 reads ENHRY; CDR2 reads SYGVKD. This CDR3 comprises 14 residues. Trimming took off 0 bases at V and 5 bases at J, with 8 bases between the two ends. CDR3 nucleotide sequence: TGTGCCATCAGTGAGTCACGCGTGGACAATGAGCAGTTCTTC. Amino acid sequence: CAISESRVDNEQFF.

The chain recombines TRBV2 with TRBJ2-5; no definite D call. V lost 8 bases, J lost 2 bases, and 6 bases lay in between. The CDR3 sequence is 11 residues long. Germline CDR1 and CDR2: SNHLY and FYNNEI. The CDR3 DNA is TGTGCCAGCTTCCGACAAGAGACCCAGTACTTC. This codes for CASFRQETQYF.

V usage is TRBV7-9 and J usage is TRBJ1-1, with D uncertain. The CDR3 extends over 17 amino acids. V lost 0 bases and J 0 bases, leaving 14 bases between the germline ends. Germline CDR1 SEHNR, CDR2 FQNEAQ (reference sequence). Written as DNA, the CDR3 is TGTGCCAGCAGCTTAGCCGCAGTGGGCAGGATGAACACTGAAGCTTTCTTT. Its protein is CASSLAAVGRMNTEAFF. Using reference TRBV7-9 and TRBJ1-1 for the parts outside the CDR3, the full variable domain is DTGVSQNPRHKITKRGQNVTFRCDPISEHNRLYWYRQTLGQGPEFLTYFQNEAQLEKSRLLSDRFSAERPKGSFSTLEIQRTEQGDSAMYLCASSLAAVGRMNTEAFFGQGTRLTVV.

The chain uses TRBV3-1 and TRBJ2-1; TRBD2 matches at 10 bases. CDR1 is LGHDT, CDR2 YNNKEL, per germline (reference sequence). This CDR3 is built from 15 residues. After removal of 4 bases from V and 5 bases from J, the junction contained 5 bases not matched to a gene. The CDR3: CASSLTSGYNNEQFF. In nucleotides, the CDR3 is TGTGCCAGCAGCCTGACTAGCGGGTACAACAATGAGCAGTTCTTC.

There are many counts of this clonotype. This chain uses TRBV10-3 with TRBJ2-1; 10 nucleotides line up with TRBD2. Germline loops: CDR1 ENHRY, CDR2 SYGVKD. V was clipped by 5 bases and J by 8 bases; unmatched bases: 6. The CDR3 is 14 amino acids. Here the CDR3 reads CAISPAGGHHEQFF. The CDR3, as DNA: TGTGCCATCAGTCCAGCGGGAGGGCACCATGAGCAGTTCTTC.

In its sample, this clonotype was seen many times. V gene TRBV5-1 combines with J gene TRBJ2-1; the match to TRBD2 covers 11 bases. V shed 7 bases and J 4 bases; nucleotides not matched to a gene: 1. The CDR3 contains 13 residues. Germline V gene lookup returns CDR1 SGHRS and CDR2 YFSETQ. CDR3 nucleotide sequence: TGCGCCAGCGGGACTAGCGGTTACAATGAGCAGTTCTTC. The encoded protein is CASGTSGYNEQFF.

This clonotype was seen ten or more times. The chain is built from TRBV12-3 or TRBV12-4 and TRBJ2-7; 7 nucleotides line up with TRBD1. CDR3 length: 13 amino acids. The ends lost 3 bases at V and 6 bases at J; junction bases unmatched: 5. CDR3 amino acids: CASSFDRVGEQYF. As DNA, the CDR3 is TGTGCCAGCAGTTTTGACAGGGTTGGCGAGCAGTACTTC.

This clonotype was found a few times. The rearrangement links TRBV7-9 to TRBJ2-3; maybe TRBD2 (6 bases). This CDR3 spans 16 amino acids. V was trimmed by 5 bases and J by 3 bases, leaving 18 bases between them. CDR1 SEHNR and CDR2 FQNEAQ come from the germline V gene (reference sequence). Here the CDR3 reads CASSIAERAGTDTQYF. The CDR3 nucleotides are TGTGCCAGCAGCATCGCGGAAAGGGCGGGGACAGATACGCAGTATTTT.